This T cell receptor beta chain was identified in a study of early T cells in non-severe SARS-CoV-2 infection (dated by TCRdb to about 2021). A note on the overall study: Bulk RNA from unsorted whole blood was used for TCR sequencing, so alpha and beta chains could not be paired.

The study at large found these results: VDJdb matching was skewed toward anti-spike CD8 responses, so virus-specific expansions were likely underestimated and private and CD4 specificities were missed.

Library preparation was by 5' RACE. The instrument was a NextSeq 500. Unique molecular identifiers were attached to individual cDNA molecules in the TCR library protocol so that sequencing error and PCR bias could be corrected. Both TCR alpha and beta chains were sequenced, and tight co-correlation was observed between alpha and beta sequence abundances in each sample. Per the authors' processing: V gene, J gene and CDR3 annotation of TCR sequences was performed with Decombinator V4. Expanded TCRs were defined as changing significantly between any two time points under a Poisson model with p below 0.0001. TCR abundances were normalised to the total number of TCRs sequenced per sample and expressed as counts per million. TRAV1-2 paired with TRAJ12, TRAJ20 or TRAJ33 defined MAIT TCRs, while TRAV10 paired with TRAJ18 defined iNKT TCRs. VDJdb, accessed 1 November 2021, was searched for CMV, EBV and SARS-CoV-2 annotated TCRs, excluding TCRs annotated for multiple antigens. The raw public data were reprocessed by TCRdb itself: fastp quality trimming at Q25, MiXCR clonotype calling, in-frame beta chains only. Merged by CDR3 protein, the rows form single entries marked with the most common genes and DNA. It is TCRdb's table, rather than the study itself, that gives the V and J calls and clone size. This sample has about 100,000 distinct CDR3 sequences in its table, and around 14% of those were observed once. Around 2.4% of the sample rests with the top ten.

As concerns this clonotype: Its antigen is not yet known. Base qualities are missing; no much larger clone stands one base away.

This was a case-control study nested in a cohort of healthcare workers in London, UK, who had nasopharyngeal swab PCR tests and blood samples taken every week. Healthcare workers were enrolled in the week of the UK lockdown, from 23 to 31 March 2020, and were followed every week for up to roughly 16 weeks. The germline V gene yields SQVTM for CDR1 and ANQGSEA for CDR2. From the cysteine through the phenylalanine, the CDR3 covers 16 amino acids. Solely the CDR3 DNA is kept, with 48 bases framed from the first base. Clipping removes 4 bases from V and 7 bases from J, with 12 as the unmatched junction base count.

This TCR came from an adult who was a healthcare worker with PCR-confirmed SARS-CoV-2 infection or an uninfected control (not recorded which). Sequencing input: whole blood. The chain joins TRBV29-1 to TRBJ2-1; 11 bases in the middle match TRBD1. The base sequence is TGCAGCGTTGGGGCAATCCCGGGACAGGGGGTGAATGAGCAGTTCTTC. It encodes CSVGAIPGQGVNEQFF.